This TCR beta chain was retrieved from a study of T cells in Graves' hyperthyroidism and ophthalmopathy. Exclusion of a patient resulted from uncontrolled infection, other autoimmune disease, pregnancy or lactation. The investigators amplified TCR beta CDR3 regions from RNA transcripts. A first-round RT-PCR of the TCR CDR3 used the HTBI primer set. TCRdb independently ran MiXCR on the multiplex PCR reads; one entry per CDR3 protein. The table includes about half a million distinct CDR3 sequences, less than 25% detected once. In its sample, this clonotype was seen many times. The CDR3 spans 14 residues. From germline, CDR1 is MNHEY and CDR2 SMNVEV (reference sequence). The V gene end was trimmed by 7 bases and the J gene end by 7 bases; junction bases not matched to a gene: 8.

The source is a young man with Graves' hyperthyroidism. Sequenced material: blood. The chain uses TRBV27 and TRBJ2-7; 12 bases match TRBD2. The CDR3 coding sequence is TGTGCCAGCACCACTAGCGGGGGGTCTCGGGAGCAGTACTTC. Encoded protein: CASTTSGGSREQYF.